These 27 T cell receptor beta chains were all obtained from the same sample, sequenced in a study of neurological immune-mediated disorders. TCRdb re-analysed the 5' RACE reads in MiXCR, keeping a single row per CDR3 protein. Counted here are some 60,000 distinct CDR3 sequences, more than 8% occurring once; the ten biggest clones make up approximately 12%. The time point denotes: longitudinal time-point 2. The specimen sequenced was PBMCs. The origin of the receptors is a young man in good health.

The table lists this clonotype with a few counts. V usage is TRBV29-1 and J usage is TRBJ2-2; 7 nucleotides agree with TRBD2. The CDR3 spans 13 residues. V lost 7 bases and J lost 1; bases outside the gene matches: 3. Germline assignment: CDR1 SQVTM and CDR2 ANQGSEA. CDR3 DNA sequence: TGCAGCGCCGGACTAGTGAACACCGGGGAGCTGTTTTTT. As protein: CSAGLVNTGELFF.

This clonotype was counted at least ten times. The CDR3 is CASSTGQGDSPEAFF. The CDR3 DNA follows: TGTGCCAGCAGCACGGGACAGGGTGATTCTCCTGAAGCTTTCTTT. The genes are TRBV7-9 and TRBJ1-1, with 9 bases lining up with TRBD1. The germline V gene encodes CDR1 SEHNR and CDR2 FQNEAQ (reference sequence). This CDR3 is built from 15 residues. V shed 5 bases, J shed 6 bases, and the junction held 10 bases outside the gene matches.

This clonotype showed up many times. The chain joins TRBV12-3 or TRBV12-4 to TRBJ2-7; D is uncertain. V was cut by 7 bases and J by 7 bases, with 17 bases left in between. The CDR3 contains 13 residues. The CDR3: CASTLKGLMEQYF. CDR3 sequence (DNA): TGTGCCAGCACCCTAAAAGGCCTCATGGAGCAGTACTTC.

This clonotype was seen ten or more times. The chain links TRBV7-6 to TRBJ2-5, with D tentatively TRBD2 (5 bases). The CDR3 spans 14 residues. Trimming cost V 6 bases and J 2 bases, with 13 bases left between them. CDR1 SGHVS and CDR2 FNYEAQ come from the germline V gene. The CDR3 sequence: CASRATRLQETQYF. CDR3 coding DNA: TGTGCCAGCAGGGCAACTAGGTTGCAAGAGACCCAGTACTTC.

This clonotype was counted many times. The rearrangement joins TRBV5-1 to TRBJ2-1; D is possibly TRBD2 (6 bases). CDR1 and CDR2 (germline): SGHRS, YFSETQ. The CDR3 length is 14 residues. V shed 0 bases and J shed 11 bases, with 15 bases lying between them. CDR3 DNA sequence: TGCGCCAGCAGCTTGGGTCTAGCGTCTGAAAAGCAGTTCTTC. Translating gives CASSLGLASEKQFF. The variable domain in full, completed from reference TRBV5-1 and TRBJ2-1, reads KAGVTQTPRYLIKTRGQQVTLSCSPISGHRSVSWYQQTPGQGLQFLFEYFSETQRNKGNFPGRFSGRQFSNSRSEMNVSTLELGDSALYLCASSLGLASEKQFFGPGTRLTVL.

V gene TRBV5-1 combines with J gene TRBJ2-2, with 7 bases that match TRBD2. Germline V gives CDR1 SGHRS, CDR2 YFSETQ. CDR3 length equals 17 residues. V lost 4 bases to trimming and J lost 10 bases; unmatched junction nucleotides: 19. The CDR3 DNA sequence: TGCGCCAGCAGCCCGGGTACTGTAGCGGGTGGAATCATGGAGCTGTTTTTT. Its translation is CASSPGTVAGGIMELFF. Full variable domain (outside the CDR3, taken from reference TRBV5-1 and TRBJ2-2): KAGVTQTPRYLIKTRGQQVTLSCSPISGHRSVSWYQQTPGQGLQFLFEYFSETQRNKGNFPGRFSGRQFSNSRSEMNVSTLELGDSALYLCASSPGTVAGGIMELFFGEGSRLTVL.

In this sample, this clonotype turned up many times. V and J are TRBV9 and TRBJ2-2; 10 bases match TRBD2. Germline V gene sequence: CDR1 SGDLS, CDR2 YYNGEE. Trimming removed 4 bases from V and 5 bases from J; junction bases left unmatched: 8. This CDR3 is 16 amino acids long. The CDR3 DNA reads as TGTGCCAGCAGCCCCCGACTAGCGGGTTGGACCGGGGAGCTGTTTTTT. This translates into CASSPRLAGWTGELFF.

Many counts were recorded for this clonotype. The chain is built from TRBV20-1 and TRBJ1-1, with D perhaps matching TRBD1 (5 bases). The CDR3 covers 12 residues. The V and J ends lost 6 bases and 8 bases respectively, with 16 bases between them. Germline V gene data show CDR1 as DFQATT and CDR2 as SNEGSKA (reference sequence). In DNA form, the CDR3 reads TGCAGTGCGGACCCGGGGCCTAGAGAAGCTTTCTTT. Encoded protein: CSADPGPREAFF.

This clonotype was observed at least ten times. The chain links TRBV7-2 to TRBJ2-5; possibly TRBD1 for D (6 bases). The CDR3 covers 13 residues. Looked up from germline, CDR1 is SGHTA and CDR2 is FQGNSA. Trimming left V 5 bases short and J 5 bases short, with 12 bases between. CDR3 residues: CASSLGTPETQYF. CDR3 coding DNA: TGTGCCAGCAGCCTCGGGACACCCGAGACCCAGTACTTC.

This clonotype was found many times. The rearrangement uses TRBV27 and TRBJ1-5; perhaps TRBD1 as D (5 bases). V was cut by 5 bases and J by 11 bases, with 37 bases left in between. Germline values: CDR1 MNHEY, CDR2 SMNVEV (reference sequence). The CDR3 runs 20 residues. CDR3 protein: CASSPYGTAEDALNGWAQHF. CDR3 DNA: TGTGCCAGCAGTCCCTATGGGACGGCCGAAGATGCATTAAATGGTTGGGCCCAGCATTTT.

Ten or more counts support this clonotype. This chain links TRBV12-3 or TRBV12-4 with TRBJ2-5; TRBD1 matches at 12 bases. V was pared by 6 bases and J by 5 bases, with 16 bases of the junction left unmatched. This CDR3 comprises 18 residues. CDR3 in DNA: TGTGCCAGCAGGACCCGGGACAGGGGGCTTATCTGGGACGAGACCCAGTACTTC. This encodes CASRTRDRGLIWDETQYF.

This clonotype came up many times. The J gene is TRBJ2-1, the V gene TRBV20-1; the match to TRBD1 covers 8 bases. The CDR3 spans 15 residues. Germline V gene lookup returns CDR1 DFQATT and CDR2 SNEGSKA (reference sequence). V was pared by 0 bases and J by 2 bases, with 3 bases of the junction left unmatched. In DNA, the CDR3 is TGCAGTGCTAGAGATTTCAGGGGGCCCTACAATGAGCAGTTCTTC. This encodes CSARDFRGPYNEQFF.

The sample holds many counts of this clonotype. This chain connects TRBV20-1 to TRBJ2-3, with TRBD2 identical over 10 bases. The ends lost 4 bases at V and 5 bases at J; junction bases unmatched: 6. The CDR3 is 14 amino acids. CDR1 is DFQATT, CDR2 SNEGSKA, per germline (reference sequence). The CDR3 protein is CSAKAGGPGDTQYF. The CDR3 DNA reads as TGCAGTGCTAAAGCGGGAGGGCCGGGAGATACGCAGTATTTT.

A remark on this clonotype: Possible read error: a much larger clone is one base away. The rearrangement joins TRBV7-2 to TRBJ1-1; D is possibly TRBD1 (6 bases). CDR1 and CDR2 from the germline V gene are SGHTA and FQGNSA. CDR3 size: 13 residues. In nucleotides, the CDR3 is TGTGCCAGCAGCCCCCGCAGGGACACTGAATCTTTCTTT. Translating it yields CASSPRRDTESFF.

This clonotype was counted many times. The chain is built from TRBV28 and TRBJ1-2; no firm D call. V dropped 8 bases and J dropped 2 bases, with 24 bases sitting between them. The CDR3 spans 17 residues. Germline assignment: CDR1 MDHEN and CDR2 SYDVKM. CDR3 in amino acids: CASSSIYTQIVNYGYTF. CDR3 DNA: TGTGCCAGCTCCTCTATTTATACACAAATTGTAAACTATGGCTACACCTTC.

The CDR3 DNA is TGCAGTGCTAGGGTGTCGGGGGGCGTTACTGATACGCAGTATTTT. Translated, it gives CSARVSGGVTDTQYF. The chain uses TRBV20-1 and TRBJ2-3; D might be TRBD2 (7 bases). This CDR3 spans 15 amino acids. Germline CDR1 and CDR2: DFQATT and SNEGSKA (reference sequence). V shed 3 bases and J shed 6 bases, with 19 bases lying between them.

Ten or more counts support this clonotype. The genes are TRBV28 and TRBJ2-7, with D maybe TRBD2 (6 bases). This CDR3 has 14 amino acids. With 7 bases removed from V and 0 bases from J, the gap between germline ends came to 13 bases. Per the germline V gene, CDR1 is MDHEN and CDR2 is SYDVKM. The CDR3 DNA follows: TGTGCCAGCATAAAGCCCGGGAGCTCCTACGAGCAGTACTTC. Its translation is CASIKPGSSYEQYF.

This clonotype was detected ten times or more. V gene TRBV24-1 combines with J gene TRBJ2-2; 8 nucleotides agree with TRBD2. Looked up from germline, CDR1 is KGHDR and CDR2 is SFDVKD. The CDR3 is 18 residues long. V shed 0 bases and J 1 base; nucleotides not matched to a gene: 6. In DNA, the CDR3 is TGTGCCACCAGTGATTTGGCCAGCGGGAGTGGGAACACCGGGGAGCTGTTTTTT. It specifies CATSDLASGSGNTGELFF.

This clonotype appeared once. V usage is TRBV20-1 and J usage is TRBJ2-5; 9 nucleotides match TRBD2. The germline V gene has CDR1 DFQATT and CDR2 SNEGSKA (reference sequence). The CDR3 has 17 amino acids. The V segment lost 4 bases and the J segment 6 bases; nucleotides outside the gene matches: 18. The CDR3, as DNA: TGCAGTGCTACGGGAATAGCGGGAGAGGATTTATTAAAGACCCAGTACTTC. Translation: CSATGIAGEDLLKTQYF.

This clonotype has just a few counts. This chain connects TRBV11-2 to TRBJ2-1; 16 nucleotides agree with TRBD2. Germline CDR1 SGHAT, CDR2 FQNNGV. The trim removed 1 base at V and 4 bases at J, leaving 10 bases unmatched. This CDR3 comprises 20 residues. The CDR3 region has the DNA TGTGCCAGCAGCTTAGTCGTTCCGGGACTAGCGGGAGGGCCTTACAATGAGCAGTTCTTC. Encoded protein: CASSLVVPGLAGGPYNEQFF.

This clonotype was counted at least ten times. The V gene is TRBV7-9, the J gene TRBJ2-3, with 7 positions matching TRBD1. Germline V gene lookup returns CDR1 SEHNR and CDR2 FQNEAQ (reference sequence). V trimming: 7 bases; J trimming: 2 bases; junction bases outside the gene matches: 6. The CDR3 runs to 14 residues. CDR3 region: CASIRGQYTDTQYF. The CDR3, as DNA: TGTGCCAGCATCCGGGGACAGTACACAGATACGCAGTATTTT.

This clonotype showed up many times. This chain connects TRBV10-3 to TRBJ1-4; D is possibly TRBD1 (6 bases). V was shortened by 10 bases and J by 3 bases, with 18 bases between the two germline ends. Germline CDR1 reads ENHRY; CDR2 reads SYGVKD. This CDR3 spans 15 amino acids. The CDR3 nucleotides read TGTGCCACCAGGGCAGGGGCAACAGCTAATGAAAAACTGTTTTTT. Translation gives CATRAGATANEKLFF.

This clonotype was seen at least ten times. In DNA form, the CDR3 reads TGCAGTGCTAGAGATGTGGGGGGGCGCACCGGCGAGCAGTACTTC. Residues: CSARDVGGRTGEQYF. The chain couples TRBV20-1 to TRBJ2-7, with D possibly TRBD2 on 7 matching bases. CDR3 length equals 15 residues. V was cut by 0 bases and J by 6 bases, with 18 bases left in between. Germline lookup yields CDR1 DFQATT and CDR2 SNEGSKA (reference sequence).

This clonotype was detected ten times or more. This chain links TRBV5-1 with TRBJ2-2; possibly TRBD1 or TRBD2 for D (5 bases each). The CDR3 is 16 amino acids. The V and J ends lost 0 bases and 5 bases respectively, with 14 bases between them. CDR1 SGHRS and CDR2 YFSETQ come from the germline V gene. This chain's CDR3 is CASSLDEGFTTGELFF. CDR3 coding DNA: TGCGCCAGCAGCTTGGATGAGGGGTTTACTACCGGGGAGCTGTTTTTT.

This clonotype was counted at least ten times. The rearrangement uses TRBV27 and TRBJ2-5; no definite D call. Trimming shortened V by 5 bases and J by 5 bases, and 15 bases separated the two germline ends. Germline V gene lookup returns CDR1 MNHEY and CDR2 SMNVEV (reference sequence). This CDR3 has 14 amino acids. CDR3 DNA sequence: TGTGCCAGCAGTCACCCGGCAAGCAGGGAGACCCAGTACTTC. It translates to CASSHPASRETQYF.

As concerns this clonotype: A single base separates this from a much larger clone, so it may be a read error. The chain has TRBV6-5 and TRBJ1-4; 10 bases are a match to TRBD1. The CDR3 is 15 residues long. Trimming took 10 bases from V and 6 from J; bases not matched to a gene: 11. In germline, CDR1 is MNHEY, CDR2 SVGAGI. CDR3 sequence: CAIRPTGGGYEKLFF. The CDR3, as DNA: TGTGCCATCAGACCGACAGGGGGCGGATATGAAAAACTGTTTTTT.

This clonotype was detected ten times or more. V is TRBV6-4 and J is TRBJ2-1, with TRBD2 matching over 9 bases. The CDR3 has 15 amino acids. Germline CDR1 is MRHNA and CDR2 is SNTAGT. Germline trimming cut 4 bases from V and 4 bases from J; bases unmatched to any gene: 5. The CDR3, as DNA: TGTGCCAGCAGTGTATCTAGCGGGAATTACAATGAGCAGTTCTTC. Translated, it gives CASSVSSGNYNEQFF.